Below are 25 T cell receptor beta chains sequenced from a single sample in a study of blood T cell repertoires in COVID-19. Sequencing was performed with immunoSEQ multiplex PCR; in TCRdb, only in-frame clones are kept and a portion is missing. In the table there are fewer than 450,000 clones, 88% of which are singletons. Sequenced material: PBMCs or T cells enriched from blood (not recorded which). These receptors were collected from a woman aged 18-29 years who had recovered from COVID-19.

This chain connects TRBV2 to TRBJ2-3, with D unclear. Trimming removed 7 bases at V and 6 bases at J, with 14 bases between. The CDR3 length is 13 residues. The germline V gene encodes CDR1 SNHLY and CDR2 FYNNEI. CDR3 sequence: CASKVAGGDTQYF. The CDR3 coding sequence is TGTGCCAGCAAGGTGGCAGGTGGGGATACGCAGTATTTT.

This chain connects TRBV5-4 to TRBJ1-1; D gene unclear. The germline gives CDR1 SGHNT, CDR2 YYREEE (reference sequence). Deletions cut 0 bases from V and 8 bases from J, with 14 bases between. This CDR3 comprises 14 residues. For the CDR3, the DNA is TGTGCCAGCAGCTTGGCCCCCGCGGCCTTAGAAGCTTTCTTT. It specifies CASSLAPAALEAFF.

CDR3 region: CASSLLDRRFSNQPQHF. CDR3 nucleotides: TGTGCCAGCAGTTTGTTGGACAGGCGATTTAGCAATCAGCCCCAGCATTTT. The gene calls are TRBV28 and TRBJ1-5; 7 bases map to TRBD1. The germline V gene encodes CDR1 MDHEN and CDR2 SYDVKM. The length of the CDR3 is 17 residues. Trimming took 3 bases from V and 0 from J; bases not matched to a gene: 8.

This clone was found a few times. V usage is TRBV2 and J usage is TRBJ1-2, with 10 bases lining up with TRBD1. V dropped 0 bases and J dropped 10; count of bases not matched to a gene: 8. Germline V CDR1 and CDR2: SNHLY, FYNNEI. The CDR3 is 15 residues long. The CDR3 spells CASSEALTGTGDYTF. In DNA form, the CDR3 reads TGTGCCAGCAGTGAAGCCTTGACTGGGACAGGGGACTACACCTTC. Drawing the rest from reference TRBV2 and TRBJ1-2, the complete variable domain is EPEVTQTPSHQVTQMGQEVILRCVPISNHLYFYWYRQILGQKVEFLVSFYNNEISEKSEIFDDQFSVERPDGSNFTLKIRSTKLEDSAMYFCASSEALTGTGDYTFGSGTRLTVV.

J is TRBJ1-2 and V is TRBV9; TRBD1 matches 9 bases. V shed 3 bases, J shed 1 base, and the junction held 13 bases outside the gene matches. This CDR3 comprises 18 residues. Per germline, CDR1 SGDLS and CDR2 YYNGEE. The CDR3 coding sequence is TGTGCCAGCAGCGCCCTCGGGACAGGGTTCGATCTTAACTATGGCTACACCTTC. It specifies CASSALGTGFDLNYGYTF.

Turning to this clone: The sample contains more than one DNA sequence encoding this CDR3. This chain uses TRBV18 with TRBJ1-1, with D possibly being TRBD1 (5 bases). The CDR3 length is 14 residues. V lost 1 base to trimming and J lost 3 bases, with 9 bases between them. Germline loops: CDR1 KGHSH, CDR2 LQKENI. CDR3 in DNA: TGTGCCAGCTCACCACTTAGCAGGGACACTGAAGCTTTCTTT. The encoded protein is CASSPLSRDTEAFF.

The chain carries TRBV19 and TRBJ2-7, with TRBD2 identical over 7 bases. The germline V gene encodes CDR1 LNHDA and CDR2 SQIVND (reference sequence). The CDR3 consists of 15 residues. Germline trimming cut 8 bases from V and 3 bases from J; bases unmatched to any gene: 13. The CDR3 spells CASSEVGGADYEQYF. CDR3 bases: TGTGCCAGTTCAGAGGTGGGAGGGGCGGACTACGAGCAGTACTTC.

The rearrangement links TRBV6-5 to TRBJ2-6; weak D call: TRBD2 (6 bases). The germline gives CDR1 MNHEY, CDR2 SVGAGI. There are 15 residues in the CDR3. The V gene lost 10 bases and the J gene lost 0 bases, with 13 bases spanning the gap. CDR3: CATKGGHSGANVLTF. CDR3 bases: TGTGCCACCAAGGGAGGCCACTCTGGGGCCAACGTCCTGACTTTC.

The J gene is TRBJ1-3, the V gene TRBV20-1; D uncertain. V gave up 6 bases and J gave up 6 bases, with 9 bases separating them. CDR1 and CDR2 (germline): DFQATT, SNEGSKA (reference sequence). The CDR3 contains 11 residues. The DNA of the CDR3 is TGCAGTGCGCGTAACGTAAACACCATATATTTT. It codes for CSARNVNTIYF.

The rearrangement links TRBV11-1 to TRBJ2-7; 7 bases are a match to TRBD2. Trimming cost V 3 bases and J 4 bases; bases outside gene matches: 6. The germline gives CDR1 SGHAT, CDR2 FQDESV (reference sequence). This CDR3 region has 14 residues. This CDR3 is CASSFAGDIYEQYF. In nucleotides, the CDR3 is TGTGCCAGCAGCTTCGCGGGGGATATTTACGAGCAGTACTTC.

The chain is built from TRBV19 and TRBJ2-5, with TRBD1 identical over 8 bases. V was pared by 6 bases and J by 5 bases, with 14 bases of the junction left unmatched. The germline V gene encodes CDR1 LNHDA and CDR2 SQIVND (reference sequence). The length of the CDR3 is 16 residues. This chain's CDR3 is CASSGDRGSRGETQYF. In DNA, the CDR3 is TGTGCCAGTAGCGGAGACAGGGGCTCACGGGGGGAGACCCAGTACTTC. Full variable domain (remainder filled in from reference TRBV19 and TRBJ2-5): DGGITQSPKYLFRKEGQNVTLSCEQNLNHDAMYWYRQDPGQGLRLIYYSQIVNDFQKGDIAEGYSVSREKKESFPLTVTSAQKNPTAFYLCASSGDRGSRGETQYFGPGTRLLVL.

The V and J genes are TRBV4-1 and TRBJ1-5; D gene ambiguous. The CDR3 covers 12 residues. CDR1 is MGHRA, CDR2 YSYEKL, per germline. Trimming pared 2 bases from V and 4 bases from J, leaving 3 bases between. CDR3 residues: CASSQTNQPQHF. CDR3 nucleotides: TGCGCCAGCAGCCAAACAAATCAGCCCCAGCATTTT.

This rearrangement joins TRBV27 to TRBJ1-4, with 9 positions matching TRBD1. CDR3 length equals 14 residues. The V gene's germline CDR1 is MNHEY and CDR2 SMNVEV (reference sequence). The trim removed 7 bases at V and 3 bases at J, leaving 3 bases unmatched. The CDR3 sequence is CASKRQGANEKLFF. CDR3 sequence (DNA): TGTGCCAGCAAACGACAGGGGGCTAATGAAAAACTGTTTTTT.

The chain combines TRBV5-5 with TRBJ2-2, with D unresolved. Trimming took 7 bases from V and 1 from J, leaving 8 bases between them. CDR3 length equals 13 residues. The germline CDR1 and CDR2 sequences are SGHKS and YYEKEE (reference sequence). The CDR3 sequence is CASAPGNTGELFF. The CDR3 DNA sequence: TGTGCCAGCGCGCCAGGGAACACCGGGGAGCTGTTTTTT.

The rearrangement uses TRBV4-1 and TRBJ2-2, with 13 bases identical to TRBD2. CDR1 is MGHRA and CDR2 is YSYEKL in the germline V gene. This CDR3 spans 18 amino acids. J was trimmed by 7 bases and V by 0 bases; bases with no gene match: 8. The CDR3 DNA is TGCGCCAGCAGCCAAGATCTGACTAGCGGGGGGCCGGGCGGGGAGCTGTTTTTT. Translated: CASSQDLTSGGPGGELFF.

This clone was observed a few times. The chain uses TRBV2 and TRBJ2-7; TRBD2 agrees at 7 bases. The CDR3 has 15 residues. Germline values: CDR1 SNHLY, CDR2 FYNNEI. V dropped 7 bases and J dropped 2; count of bases not matched to a gene: 11. The CDR3 protein is CASMPVGGSTYEQYF. The CDR3 nucleotides read TGTGCCAGCATGCCGGTCGGGGGGAGCACCTACGAGCAGTACTTC. Variable domain in full (rest from reference TRBV2 and TRBJ2-7): EPEVTQTPSHQVTQMGQEVILRCVPISNHLYFYWYRQILGQKVEFLVSFYNNEISEKSEIFDDQFSVERPDGSNFTLKIRSTKLEDSAMYFCASMPVGGSTYEQYFGPGTRLTVT.

The chain links TRBV19 to TRBJ2-3; no definite D call. The CDR3 is 11 amino acids. Trimming pared 7 bases from V and 7 bases from J, leaving 9 bases between. Germline CDR1 is LNHDA and CDR2 is SQIVND (reference sequence). The CDR3 nucleotides read TGTGCCAGTAAGGTCGGGTATACGCAGTATTTT. Amino acids: CASKVGYTQYF.

The chain combines TRBV15 with TRBJ1-2; 8 nucleotides align to TRBD1. V shed 6 bases, J shed 10 bases, and the junction held 4 bases outside the gene matches. In germline, CDR1 is LNHNV, CDR2 YYDKDF (reference sequence). The CDR3 consists of 11 residues. CDR3 coding DNA: TGTGCCACCAGATGGACAGGGACCTACACCTTC. Its translation is CATRWTGTYTF.

V is TRBV19 and J is TRBJ1-2; D is undetermined. The CDR3 contains 15 residues. Germline CDR1 reads LNHDA; CDR2 reads SQIVND (reference sequence). V lost 4 bases, J lost 1 base, and 13 bases lay in between. The CDR3 protein is CASSTGTGFNYGYTF. The CDR3 coding sequence is TGTGCCAGTAGTACCGGAACGGGTTTTAACTATGGCTACACCTTC.

This sequence joins TRBV5-4 and TRBJ1-5; no definite D call. The V gene lost 4 bases and the J gene lost 4 bases, with 9 bases spanning the gap. The CDR3 length is 13 residues. Germline V gene data show CDR1 as SGHNT and CDR2 as YYREEE (reference sequence). The chain's CDR3 is CASSPGSNQPQHF. The CDR3 DNA reads TGTGCCAGCAGCCCGGGGTCGAATCAGCCCCAGCATTTT.

This chain connects TRBV6-5 to TRBJ2-7; TRBD1 aligns across 7 bases. CDR1 is MNHEY and CDR2 is SVGAGI in the germline V gene. Losses at the gene ends were 6 bases for V and 2 bases for J; bases not matched to a gene: 7. The CDR3 runs to 14 residues. The CDR3 loop is CASRGDSPPYEQYF. DNA for the CDR3: TGTGCCAGCAGAGGGGACAGTCCCCCCTACGAGCAGTACTTC.

The chain carries TRBV3-1 (or the pseudogene TRBV3-2) and TRBJ1-1, with D uncertain. The V end lost 0 bases, the J end lost 4 bases, and 9 bases lay between the germline ends. The CDR3 consists of 14 residues. Germline V gene data show CDR1 as LGHDT and CDR2 as YNNKEL (reference sequence). The CDR3 here is CASSQDAPITEAFF. In nucleotides, the CDR3 is TGTGCCAGCAGCCAAGATGCGCCCATCACTGAAGCTTTCTTT.

The chain links TRBV5-1 to TRBJ1-6; D is ambiguous. This CDR3 is 14 amino acids long. With 4 bases removed from V and 7 bases from J, the gap between germline ends came to 12 bases. The germline CDR1 and CDR2 sequences are SGHRS and YFSETQ. DNA for the CDR3: TGCGCCAGCAGCACGACAAACGTCAATTCACCCCTCCACTTT. Its protein is CASSTTNVNSPLHF.

The chain is built from TRBV6-2 or TRBV6-3 and TRBJ2-7; D is perhaps TRBD1 (6 bases). CDR3 size: 16 residues. Trimming took 1 base from V and 2 from J, leaving 15 bases between them. CDR1 is MNHEY and CDR2 is SVGEGT in the germline V gene. CDR3 nucleotide sequence: TGTGCCAGCAGTTACTTCCGGGGACATGGTGCCTACGAGCAGTACTTC. It translates to CASSYFRGHGAYEQYF.

This clone has a single count. The chain recombines TRBV28 with TRBJ1-3; 10 bases are a match to TRBD1. Germline-derived CDR1 and CDR2 are MDHEN and SYDVKM. The CDR3 sequence is 17 residues long. Trimming took 2 bases from V and 4 from J; bases not matched to a gene: 8. The CDR3 bases are TGTGCCAGCAGTTTAGGGACAGGGGCCCATGACGGAAACACCATATATTTT. Residues: CASSLGTGAHDGNTIYF.